These 26 T cell receptor beta chains originate from one sample sequenced in a study of blood T cell repertoires in COVID-19. The data were produced by immunoSEQ multiplex PCR, yet TCRdb's version contains in-frame clones alone and is incomplete. The sample yields 67,000 or so clones, about 80% seen once. The sequenced material came from peripheral blood. The source is a man between 65 and 85 years old with acute or convalescent COVID-19.

The genes are TRBV7-9 and TRBJ1-4, with a possible D match to TRBD1 (6 bases). The V gene lost 1 base and the J gene lost 8 bases, with 11 bases spanning the gap. CDR1 SEHNR and CDR2 FQNEAQ come from the germline V gene (reference sequence). This CDR3 has 14 amino acids. The CDR3: CASSLVRGNEKLFF. As DNA, the CDR3 is TGTGCCAGCAGCTTAGTCAGGGGAAACGAAAAACTGTTTTTT.

V is TRBV10-3 and J is TRBJ1-1; 8 bases agree with TRBD1. Germline CDR1 and CDR2: ENHRY and SYGVKD. The CDR3 loop spans 14 amino acids. Unmatched junction bases numbered 7, after V lost 2 bases and J lost 8 bases. This chain's CDR3 is CAISEAGQAREAFF. The CDR3 nucleotides are TGTGCCATCAGTGAGGCGGGACAGGCTCGGGAAGCTTTCTTT.

The gene calls are TRBV5-1 and TRBJ1-1, with 9 bases fitting TRBD1. The V and J ends lost 3 bases and 4 bases, in that order; junction bases with no gene match: 7. Germline V gene data show CDR1 as SGHRS and CDR2 as YFSETQ. The CDR3 has 15 amino acids. CDR3 DNA: TGCGCCAGCAGCTACGGGCTGACAGGGGGCACTGAAGCTTTCTTT. Its protein product is CASSYGLTGGTEAFF.

The chain uses TRBV2 and TRBJ1-1; TRBD1 might be the D (6 bases). The length of the CDR3 is 12 residues. V was cut by 8 bases and J by 0 bases, with 7 bases left in between. CDR1 is SNHLY, CDR2 FYNNEI, per germline. CDR3 sequence: CASDRLNTEAFF. CDR3 nucleotides: TGTGCCAGCGACAGGCTGAACACTGAAGCTTTCTTT.

The V and J genes are TRBV30 and TRBJ1-5, with 8 bases matching TRBD1. The CDR3 is 13 amino acids. Looked up from germline, CDR1 is GTSNPN and CDR2 is SVGIG (reference sequence). V shed 2 bases, J shed 5 bases, and the junction held 2 bases outside the gene matches. This CDR3 is CAWSSDRDQPQHF. The CDR3 DNA reads as TGTGCCTGGAGTTCGGACAGGGATCAGCCCCAGCATTTT.

The DNA for the CDR3 is TGTGCCTGGAGACGACGACAGGGTGTGGGCTACACCTTC. This translates into CAWRRRQGVGYTF. The chain combines TRBV30 with TRBJ1-2, with 7 bases identical to TRBD1. The CDR3 spans 13 residues. Germline lookup yields CDR1 GTSNPN and CDR2 SVGIG (reference sequence). The V and J ends lost 3 bases and 8 bases, in that order; junction bases with no gene match: 9.

This sequence joins TRBV10-3 and TRBJ2-7, with D possibly being TRBD2 (6 bases). This CDR3 has 14 residues. The germline V gene has CDR1 ENHRY and CDR2 SYGVKD. V was trimmed by 7 bases and J by 3 bases, leaving 16 bases between them. The CDR3 reads CAIKEGRNNYEQYF. For the CDR3, the DNA is TGTGCCATCAAAGAGGGGAGGAATAACTACGAGCAGTACTTC.

The chain links TRBV27 to TRBJ2-2, with 8 bases lining up with TRBD1. Germline-derived CDR1 and CDR2 are MNHEY and SMNVEV (reference sequence). With 4 bases clipped from V and 1 base from J, the junction kept 11 bases outside the gene matches. The CDR3 covers 18 residues. This CDR3 is CASSSDRTGRLNTGELFF. The DNA for the CDR3 is TGTGCCAGCAGTTCGGACCGGACAGGGAGGTTGAACACCGGGGAGCTGTTTTTT.

The J gene is TRBJ1-1, the V gene TRBV6-2 or TRBV6-3, with a possible D match to TRBD1 (5 bases). V shed 2 bases and J shed 1 base, with 17 bases lying between them. CDR3 length: 17 residues. Germline V gene sequence: CDR1 MNHEY, CDR2 SVGEGT. The CDR3 region has the DNA TGTGCCAGCAGTTACGAATCAGGATCGGGGGGGAACACTGAAGCTTTCTTT. Translated, it gives CASSYESGSGGNTEAFF.

The V call is TRBV7-9, the J call TRBJ2-3, with D possibly TRBD2 on 5 matching bases. Trimming cost V 4 bases and J 2 bases, with 13 bases left between them. The CDR3 has 15 residues. Per germline, CDR1 SEHNR and CDR2 FQNEAQ (reference sequence). This CDR3 is CASSSVGGPTDTQYF. In DNA, the CDR3 is TGTGCCAGCAGCTCAGTTGGCGGGCCCACAGATACGCAGTATTTT.

The V call is TRBV19, the J call TRBJ1-1; D remains ambiguous. Germline CDR1 is LNHDA and CDR2 is SQIVND (reference sequence). The CDR3 has 11 residues. The V and J ends lost 6 bases and 5 bases respectively, with 7 bases between them. DNA for the CDR3: TGTGCCAGTAGCTTGAGGACTGAAGCTTTCTTT. Translation gives CASSLRTEAFF.

The CDR3 loop reads CASSLDLSGSQETQYF. CDR3 nucleotides: TGCGCCAGCAGCTTGGACCTTAGCGGGAGCCAAGAGACCCAGTACTTC. V and J are TRBV5-1 and TRBJ2-5; TRBD2 matches 9 bases. Trimming took 0 bases from V and 1 from J; bases not matched to a gene: 4. CDR1 and CDR2 (germline): SGHRS, YFSETQ. CDR3 length equals 16 residues.

This clone was seen just once. This chain uses TRBV29-1 with TRBJ2-1, with D uncertain. The V and J ends lost 3 bases and 2 bases respectively, with 14 bases between them. There are 15 residues in the CDR3. Per the germline V gene, CDR1 is SQVTM and CDR2 is ANQGSEA. The DNA for the CDR3 is TGCAGCGTTGATTCCGACCGCGGTACCTACAATGAGCAGTTCTTC. The encoded protein is CSVDSDRGTYNEQFF.

This clone turned up a few times. The chain uses TRBV5-1 and TRBJ2-7; the D gene is possibly TRBD1 (6 bases). V was pared by 0 bases and J by 0 bases, with 10 bases between. CDR1 and CDR2 (germline): SGHRS, YFSETQ. This CDR3 spans 15 amino acids. CDR3 amino acids: CASSLVDRNSYEQYF. The CDR3 nucleotides read TGCGCCAGCAGCTTGGTTGACAGGAACTCCTACGAGCAGTACTTC.

This clone was recorded a few times. DNA for the CDR3: TGCGCCAGCAGCTTGGGTATAGGGGGACAGGGGACCACTGAAGCTTTCTTT. Translation: CASSLGIGGQGTTEAFF. This chain connects TRBV5-1 to TRBJ1-1, with 10 positions matching TRBD1. The CDR3 is 17 amino acids. The germline CDR1 and CDR2 sequences are SGHRS and YFSETQ. Unmatched junction bases numbered 9, after V lost 0 bases and J lost 4 bases.

V usage is TRBV28 and J usage is TRBJ2-7; 13 nucleotides align to TRBD2. The CDR3 sequence is 14 residues long. V shed 5 bases, J shed 4 bases, and the junction held 2 bases outside the gene matches. Germline V lookup: CDR1 MDHEN, CDR2 SYDVKM. The CDR3 is CASSRLAGGYEQYF. CDR3 nucleotides: TGTGCCAGCAGTCGACTAGCGGGAGGATACGAGCAGTACTTC.

This clone was seen only a few times. The chain recombines TRBV7-9 with TRBJ1-1; 7 nucleotides match TRBD1. With V trimmed by 4 bases and J by 4 bases, 9 bases remained unmatched. The CDR3 is 15 residues long. CDR1 and CDR2 (germline): SEHNR, FQNEAQ (reference sequence). This CDR3 reads CASSSRQGVSTEAFF. Written as DNA, the CDR3 is TGTGCCAGCAGCTCCAGACAGGGAGTGAGCACTGAAGCTTTCTTT.

V and J are TRBV7-2 and TRBJ1-2; D might be TRBD1 (5 bases). CDR3 size: 14 residues. Trimming pared 3 bases from V and 4 bases from J, leaving 12 bases between. Germline V CDR1 and CDR2: SGHTA, FQGNSA. CDR3 coding DNA: TGTGCCAGCAGCTTGTCCAGGGCCGGCTATGGCTACACCTTC. Residues: CASSLSRAGYGYTF. Variable domain in full (rest from reference TRBV7-2 and TRBJ1-2): GAGVSQSPSNKVTEKGKDVELRCDPISGHTALYWYRQSLGQGLEFLIYFQGNSAPDKSGLPSDRFSAERTGGSVSTLTIQRTQQEDSAVYLCASSLSRAGYGYTFGSGTRLTVV.

This rearrangement joins TRBV27 to TRBJ1-6; tentatively, D is TRBD1 (6 bases). Per the germline V gene, CDR1 is MNHEY and CDR2 is SMNVEV (reference sequence). The ends were cut back, 2 bases at V and 5 bases at J, with 13 bases in the middle. The CDR3 loop spans 16 amino acids. The CDR3 nucleotides are TGTGCCAGCAGTTTAGCAGGGGCGTTAAATAATTCACCCCTCCACTTT. Its translation: CASSLAGALNNSPLHF.

The rearrangement joins TRBV30 to TRBJ1-1; 7 bases align to TRBD1. Germline V lookup: CDR1 GTSNPN, CDR2 SVGIG (reference sequence). This CDR3 region has 14 residues. J was trimmed by 1 base and V by 3 bases; bases with no gene match: 5. CDR3 sequence (DNA): TGTGCCTGGAGCCAAGGACAGGAGAACACTGAAGCTTTCTTT. Its translation: CAWSQGQENTEAFF. Complete variable domain (other parts from reference TRBV30 and TRBJ1-1): SQTIHQWPATLVQPVGSPLSLECTVEGTSNPNLYWYRQAAGRGLQLLFYSVGIGQISSEVPQNLSASRPQDRQFILSSKKLLLSDSGFYLCAWSQGQENTEAFFGQGTRLTVV.

The chain carries TRBV5-1 and TRBJ1-2; 8 bases are shared with TRBD1. V lost 4 bases to trimming and J lost 7 bases; unmatched junction nucleotides: 12. The V gene's germline CDR1 is SGHRS and CDR2 YFSETQ. The CDR3 consists of 15 residues. The CDR3 nucleotides read TGCGCCAGCAGCCCAAGGGCGACAGGGGAAGGTGGCTACACCTTC. Translated, it gives CASSPRATGEGGYTF.

The rearrangement joins TRBV5-1 to TRBJ2-7; a weak D match, TRBD2 (6 bases). V shed 0 bases and J shed 7 bases, with 14 bases lying between them. The CDR3 totals 14 residues. Germline CDR1 SGHRS, CDR2 YFSETQ. CDR3 sequence reads: CASSLEANGGEQYF. The CDR3 DNA follows: TGCGCCAGCAGCTTGGAAGCTAACGGAGGGGAGCAGTACTTC.

As regards this clone: The sample contains more than one DNA sequence encoding this CDR3. This chain links TRBV5-1 with TRBJ2-2; 9 nucleotides agree with TRBD1. V dropped 4 bases and J dropped 6; count of bases not matched to a gene: 10. Germline CDR1 is SGHRS and CDR2 is YFSETQ. CDR3 length: 16 amino acids. The CDR3 coding sequence is TGCGCCAGCAGCCTCAATCCGGGACAGGGAGCCGGGGAGCTGTTTTTT. It specifies CASSLNPGQGAGELFF.

The chain couples TRBV2 to TRBJ1-2, with 10 bases matching TRBD1. From germline, CDR1 is SNHLY and CDR2 FYNNEI. The V gene end was trimmed by 4 bases and the J gene end by 6 bases; junction bases not matched to a gene: 8. The CDR3 covers 15 residues. The CDR3 DNA follows: TGTGCCAGCAGTGTTCTCGACAGGGGGCGAGATGGCTACACCTTC. As protein: CASSVLDRGRDGYTF.

The CDR3 region has the DNA TGTGCCACCAGTGAGCCTACAGGGGCAGATACGCAGTATTTT. This sequence encodes CATSEPTGADTQYF. This sequence joins TRBV24-1 and TRBJ2-3; 7 bases fit TRBD1. Germline loops: CDR1 KGHDR, CDR2 SFDVKD. The CDR3 length is 14 residues. The trim removed 4 bases at V and 4 bases at J, leaving 4 bases unmatched.

The rearrangement links TRBV5-1 to TRBJ2-3; 7 bases line up with TRBD2. Germline CDR1 SGHRS, CDR2 YFSETQ. The ends lost 0 bases at V and 2 bases at J; junction bases unmatched: 0. The CDR3 runs to 14 residues. The CDR3 protein is CASSLGLATDTQYF. CDR3 in DNA: TGCGCCAGCAGCTTGGGACTAGCCACAGATACGCAGTATTTT.